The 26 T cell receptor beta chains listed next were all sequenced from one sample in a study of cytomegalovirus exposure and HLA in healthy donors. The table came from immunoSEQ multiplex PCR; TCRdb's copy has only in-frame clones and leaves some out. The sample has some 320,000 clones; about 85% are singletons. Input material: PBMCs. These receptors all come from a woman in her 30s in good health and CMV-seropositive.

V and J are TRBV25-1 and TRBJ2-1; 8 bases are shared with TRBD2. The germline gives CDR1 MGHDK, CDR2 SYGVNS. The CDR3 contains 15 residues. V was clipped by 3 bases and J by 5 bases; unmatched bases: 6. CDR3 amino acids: CASSDRGRPNNEQFF. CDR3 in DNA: TGTGCCAGCAGTGACCGCGGGAGGCCTAACAATGAGCAGTTCTTC.

CDR3 residues: CASRPGQGVGKLFF. In DNA, the CDR3 is TGTGCCAGCCGCCCCGGCCAGGGGGTTGGTAAACTGTTTTTT. The rearrangement uses TRBV7-9 and TRBJ1-4, with 7 bases that match TRBD1. The germline gives CDR1 SEHNR, CDR2 FQNEAQ (reference sequence). After removal of 8 bases from V and 11 bases from J, the junction contained 14 bases not matched to a gene. The CDR3 is 14 residues long.

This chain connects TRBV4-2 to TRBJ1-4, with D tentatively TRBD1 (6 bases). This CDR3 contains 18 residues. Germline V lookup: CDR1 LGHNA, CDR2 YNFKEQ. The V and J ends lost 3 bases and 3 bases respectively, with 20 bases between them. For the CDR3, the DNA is TGTGCCAGCAGCCATCCCAGACAGGCGACCACCTCTAATGAAAAACTGTTTTTT. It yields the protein CASSHPRQATTSNEKLFF.

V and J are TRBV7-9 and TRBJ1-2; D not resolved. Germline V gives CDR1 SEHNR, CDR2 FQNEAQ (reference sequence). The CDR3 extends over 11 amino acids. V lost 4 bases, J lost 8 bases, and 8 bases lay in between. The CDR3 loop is CASSYSRGYTF. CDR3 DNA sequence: TGTGCCAGCAGCTATTCAAGGGGCTACACCTTC.

CDR3 DNA: TGCAGCGTTGAACGGATGGGGCAGTCCAATGAAAAACTGTTTTTT. Protein: CSVERMGQSNEKLFF. The chain joins TRBV29-1 to TRBJ1-4, with D possibly matching TRBD1 (5 bases). The CDR3 loop spans 15 amino acids. Trimming removed 2 bases at V and 5 bases at J, with 15 bases between. CDR1 is SQVTM, CDR2 ANQGSEA, per germline.

Written as DNA, the CDR3 is TGCGCCAGCAATCACCCGGGACCGGGGGCGGGGGAGCAGTACTTC. Its protein is CASNHPGPGAGEQYF. The J gene is TRBJ2-7, the V gene TRBV5-1; D may be TRBD1 or TRBD2 (6 bases each). Trimming took 6 bases from V and 7 from J, leaving 23 bases between them. There are 15 residues in the CDR3. Per germline, CDR1 SGHRS and CDR2 YFSETQ.

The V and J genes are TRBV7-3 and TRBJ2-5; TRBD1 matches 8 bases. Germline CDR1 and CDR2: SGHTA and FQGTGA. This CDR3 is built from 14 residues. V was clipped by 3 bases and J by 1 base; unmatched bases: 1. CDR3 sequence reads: CASSLTGAQETQYF. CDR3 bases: TGTGCCAGCAGCTTGACAGGGGCCCAAGAGACCCAGTACTTC. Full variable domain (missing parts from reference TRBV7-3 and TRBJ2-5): GAGVSQTPSNKVTEKGKYVELRCDPISGHTALYWYRQSLGQGPEFLIYFQGTGAADDSGLPNDRFFAVRPEGSVSTLKIQRTERGDSAVYLCASSLTGAQETQYFGPGTRLLVL.

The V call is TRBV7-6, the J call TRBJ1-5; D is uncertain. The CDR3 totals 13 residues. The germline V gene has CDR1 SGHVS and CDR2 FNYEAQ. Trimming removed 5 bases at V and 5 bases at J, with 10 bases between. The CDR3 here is CASSAQEYQPQHF. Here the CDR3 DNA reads TGTGCCAGCAGCGCCCAGGAGTATCAGCCCCAGCATTTT.

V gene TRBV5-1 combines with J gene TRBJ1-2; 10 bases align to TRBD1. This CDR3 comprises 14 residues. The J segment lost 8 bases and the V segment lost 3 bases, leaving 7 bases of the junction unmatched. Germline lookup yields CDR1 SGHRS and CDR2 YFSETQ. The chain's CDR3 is CASSSGTGEMGYTF. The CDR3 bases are TGCGCCAGCAGCTCCGGGACAGGGGAAATGGGCTACACCTTC.

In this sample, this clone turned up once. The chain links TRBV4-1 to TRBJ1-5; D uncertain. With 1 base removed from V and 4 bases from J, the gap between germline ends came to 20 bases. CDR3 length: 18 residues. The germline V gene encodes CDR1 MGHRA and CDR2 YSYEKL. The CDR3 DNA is TGCGCCAGCAGCCAAGTCGGACGTGGTCAGGCCCGAAATCAGCCCCAGCATTTT. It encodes CASSQVGRGQARNQPQHF.

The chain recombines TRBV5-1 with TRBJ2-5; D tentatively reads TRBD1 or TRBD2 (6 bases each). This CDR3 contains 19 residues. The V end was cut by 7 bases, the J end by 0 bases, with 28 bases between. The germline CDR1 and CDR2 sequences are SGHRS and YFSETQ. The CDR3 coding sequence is TGCGCCAGCTTGGGGGGCAGATTCAGATCCGGAGATTACCAAGAGACCCAGTACTTC. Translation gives CASLGGRFRSGDYQETQYF. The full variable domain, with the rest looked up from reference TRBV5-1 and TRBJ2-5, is KAGVTQTPRYLIKTRGQQVTLSCSPISGHRSVSWYQQTPGQGLQFLFEYFSETQRNKGNFPGRFSGRQFSNSRSEMNVSTLELGDSALYLCASLGGRFRSGDYQETQYFGPGTRLLVL.

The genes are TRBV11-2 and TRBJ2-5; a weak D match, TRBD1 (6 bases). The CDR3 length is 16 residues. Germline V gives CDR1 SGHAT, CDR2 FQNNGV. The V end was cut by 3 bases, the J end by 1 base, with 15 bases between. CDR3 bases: TGTGCCAGCAGCTTCGACACTAGGACAGTCCAAGAGACCCAGTACTTC. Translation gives CASSFDTRTVQETQYF.

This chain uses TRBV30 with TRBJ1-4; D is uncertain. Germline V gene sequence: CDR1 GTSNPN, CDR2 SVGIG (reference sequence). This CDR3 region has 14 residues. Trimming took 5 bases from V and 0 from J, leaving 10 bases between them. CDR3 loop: CAWSRLSTNEKLFF. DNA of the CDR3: TGTGCCTGGTCTAGACTTTCAACTAATGAAAAACTGTTTTTT. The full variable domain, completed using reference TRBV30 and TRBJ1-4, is SQTIHQWPATLVQPVGSPLSLECTVEGTSNPNLYWYRQAAGRGLQLLFYSVGIGQISSEVPQNLSASRPQDRQFILSSKKLLLSDSGFYLCAWSRLSTNEKLFFGSGTQLSVL.

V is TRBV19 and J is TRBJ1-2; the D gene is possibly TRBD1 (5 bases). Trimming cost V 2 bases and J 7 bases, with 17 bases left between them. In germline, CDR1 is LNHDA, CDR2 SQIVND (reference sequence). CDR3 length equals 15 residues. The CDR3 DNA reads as TGTGCCAGTAGTATATTGGCAATTGATGGGGCTGGCTACACCTTC. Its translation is CASSILAIDGAGYTF.

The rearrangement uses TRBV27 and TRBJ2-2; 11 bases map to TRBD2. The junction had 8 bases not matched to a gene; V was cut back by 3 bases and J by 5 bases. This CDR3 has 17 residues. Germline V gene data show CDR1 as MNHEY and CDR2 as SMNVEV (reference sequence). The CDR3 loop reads CASSFDVAGGPTGELFF. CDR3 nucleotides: TGTGCCAGCAGTTTCGACGTAGCGGGGGGGCCTACCGGGGAGCTGTTTTTT.

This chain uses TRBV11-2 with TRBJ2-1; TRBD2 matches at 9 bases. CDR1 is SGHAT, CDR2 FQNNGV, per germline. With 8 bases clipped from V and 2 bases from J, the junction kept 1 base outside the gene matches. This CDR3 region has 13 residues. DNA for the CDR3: TGTGCCAGCCGGACTAGCGCCTACAATGAGCAGTTCTTC. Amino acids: CASRTSAYNEQFF.

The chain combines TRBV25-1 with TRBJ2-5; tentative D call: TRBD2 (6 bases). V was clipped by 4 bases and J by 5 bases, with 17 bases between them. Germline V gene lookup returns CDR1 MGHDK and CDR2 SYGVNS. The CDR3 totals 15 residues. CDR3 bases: TGTGCCAGCAGTGCTTCGCTCGGGGGACGGGAGACCCAGTACTTC. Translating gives CASSASLGGRETQYF.

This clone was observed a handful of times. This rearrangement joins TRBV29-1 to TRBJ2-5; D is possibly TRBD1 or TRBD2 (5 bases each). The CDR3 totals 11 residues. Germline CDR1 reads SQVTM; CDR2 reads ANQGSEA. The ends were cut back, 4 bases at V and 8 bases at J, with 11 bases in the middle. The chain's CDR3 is CSVGDHGTQYF. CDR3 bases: TGCAGCGTTGGGGACCATGGAACCCAGTACTTC.

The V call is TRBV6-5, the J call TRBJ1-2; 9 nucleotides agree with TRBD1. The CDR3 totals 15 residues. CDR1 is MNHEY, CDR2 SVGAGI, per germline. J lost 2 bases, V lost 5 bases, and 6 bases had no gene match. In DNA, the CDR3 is TGTGCCAGCAGTCCAGCCGGGACAGGGAACTATGGCTACACCTTC. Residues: CASSPAGTGNYGYTF.

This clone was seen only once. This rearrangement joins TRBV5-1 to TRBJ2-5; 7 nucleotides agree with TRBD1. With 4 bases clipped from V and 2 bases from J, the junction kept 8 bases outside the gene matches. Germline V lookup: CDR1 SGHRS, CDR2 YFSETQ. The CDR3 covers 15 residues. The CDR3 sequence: CASSPPTGTQETQYF. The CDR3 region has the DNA TGCGCCAGCAGCCCACCGACAGGGACACAAGAGACCCAGTACTTC.

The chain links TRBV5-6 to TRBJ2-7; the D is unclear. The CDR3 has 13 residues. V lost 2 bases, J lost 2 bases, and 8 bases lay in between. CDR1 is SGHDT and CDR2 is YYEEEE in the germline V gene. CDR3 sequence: CASSFTETYEQYF. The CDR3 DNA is TGTGCCAGCAGCTTTACGGAGACCTACGAGCAGTACTTC.

The CDR3 nucleotides are TGCGCCAGCAGCCGTTTACAGGGGGCGAATCAGCCCCAGCATTTT. Its protein is CASSRLQGANQPQHF. The V gene is TRBV4-1, the J gene TRBJ1-5; TRBD1 matches at 9 bases. This CDR3 comprises 15 residues. Germline CDR1 reads MGHRA; CDR2 reads YSYEKL. V shed 4 bases, J shed 4 bases, and the junction held 5 bases outside the gene matches.

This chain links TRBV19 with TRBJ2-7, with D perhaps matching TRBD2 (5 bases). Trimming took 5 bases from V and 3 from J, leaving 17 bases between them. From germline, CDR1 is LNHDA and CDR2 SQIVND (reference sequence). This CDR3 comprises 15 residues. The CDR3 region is CASSEEGGPYYEQYF. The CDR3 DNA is TGTGCCAGTAGTGAAGAGGGCGGACCGTACTACGAGCAGTACTTC.

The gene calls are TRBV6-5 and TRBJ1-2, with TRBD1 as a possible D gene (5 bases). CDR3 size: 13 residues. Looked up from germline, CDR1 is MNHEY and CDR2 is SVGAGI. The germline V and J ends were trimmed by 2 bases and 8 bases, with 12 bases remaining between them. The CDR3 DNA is TGTGCCAGCAGTTACGAAGGGGCGTGGGGCTACACCTTC. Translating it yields CASSYEGAWGYTF.

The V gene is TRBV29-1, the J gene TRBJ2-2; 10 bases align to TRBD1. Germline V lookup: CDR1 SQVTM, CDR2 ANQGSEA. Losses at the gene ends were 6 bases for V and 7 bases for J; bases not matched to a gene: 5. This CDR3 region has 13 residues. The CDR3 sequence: CSVTGTGVGELFF. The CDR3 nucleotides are TGCAGCGTAACCGGGACAGGGGTCGGGGAGCTGTTTTTT.

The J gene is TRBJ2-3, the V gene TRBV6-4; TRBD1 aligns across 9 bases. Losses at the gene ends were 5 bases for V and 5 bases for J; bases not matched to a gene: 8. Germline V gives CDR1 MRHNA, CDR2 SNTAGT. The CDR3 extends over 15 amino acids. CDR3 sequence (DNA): TGTGCCAGCAGTCTGGGACAGGGAGGTAGAGATACGCAGTATTTT. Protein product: CASSLGQGGRDTQYF.